This T cell receptor beta chain was recorded in a study of blood T cell repertoires in COVID-19. For the study at large: The origin of the acute and convalescent COVID-19 samples was the United States, Italy and Spain. PBMCs, B-cell-depleted T cells, or T cells were the source of the cDNA or gDNA that made up the material.

Original handling: Reference gene primer amplification in the assay estimated nucleated cell counts. Profiling relied on immunoSEQ multiplex PCR, and the TCRdb table lists in-frame clones only, not all of them. V, J and clone size are those of that table, while D and trimming were read from the DNA. The sample comprises approximately 240,000 clones, less than 85% of which are singletons, and more than 4.5% rests with the top ten. The sequenced sample was peripheral blood. The sequence was obtained from a woman at least 80 years old with active or convalescent COVID-19.

The DNA of the CDR3 is TGCAGCGTGGATTCAGGGGGCAAGCATGGCTACACCTTC. This translates into CSVDSGGKHGYTF. This sequence joins TRBV29-1 and TRBJ1-2; 8 bases line up with TRBD1. The germline gives CDR1 SQVTM, CDR2 ANQGSEA. The junction had 9 bases not matched to a gene; V was cut back by 6 bases and J by 6 bases. This CDR3 spans 13 amino acids.